Listed here are 11 T cell receptor beta chains from one sample, sequenced in a study of tumor and adjacent non-tumor tissue in lung cancer. TCRbeta libraries were built with three rounds of nested PCR, modified from ARM-PCR. MiXCR, applied by TCRdb to the multiplex PCR reads, yields one record per CDR3 protein. The profile covers more than 75,000 distinct CDR3 sequences, with around 86% appearing a single time and about 14% taken by the ten largest. RNA was extracted from bulk tissue without any cell sorting. Sequenced sample: lung tumor tissue. Receptors were obtained from a woman between 45 and 65 years old with non-small cell lung cancer.

As regards this clonotype: Its ends do not fully match the called genes, so a read error is possible. The V call is TRBV20-1, the J call TRBJ2-7; D is ambiguous. From germline, CDR1 is DFQATT and CDR2 SNEGSKA (reference sequence). The CDR3 has 14 residues. The CDR3 is CSARDQQDSYEQYF. The CDR3 DNA reads as TGCAGTGCTAGAGATCAGCAGGATTCCTACGAGCAATACTTC.

On this clonotype: The junction departs from the called germline gene at one end, perhaps through a read error. CDR3 nucleotide sequence: TGCAGCCTTAACCTTCCAGGCGGGAGAAGCTACAATGAGCAGCTATTC. It yields the protein CSLNLPGGRSYNEQLF. The chain has TRBV29-1 and TRBJ2-1; 7 nucleotides agree with TRBD2. CDR3 length: 16 residues. In germline, CDR1 is SQVTM, CDR2 ANQGSEA.

Points on this clonotype: No conserved phenylalanine or tryptophan is present at the end of the CDR3, so a read error is the likely explanation. V gene TRBV20-1 combines with J gene TRBJ2-7, with D tentatively TRBD1 (6 bases). Germline CDR1 DFQATT, CDR2 SNEGSKA (reference sequence). The germline V and J ends were trimmed by 3 bases and 4 bases, with 16 bases remaining between them. This CDR3 is built from 14 residues. This CDR3 reads CSARRGIGLYEQYI. In DNA, the CDR3 is TGCAGTGCTAGGAGGGGGATAGGGCTTTACGAGCAGTACATC.

The count of this clonotype is one. This sequence may be a read error, since a much larger clone differs from it by one base. This CDR3 reads CASNSPGPMEYNEQFF. The CDR3 DNA reads TGTGCCAGCAATTCCCCGGGCCCCATGGAGTACAATGAGCAGTTCTTC. This chain links TRBV28 with TRBJ2-1; D is unresolved. V was trimmed by 7 bases and J by 4 bases, leaving 20 bases between them. The CDR3 runs to 16 residues. CDR1 is MDHEN, CDR2 SYDVKM, per germline. Together with reference TRBV28 and TRBJ2-1, the CDR3 gives the full variable domain: DVKVTQSSRYLVKRTGEKVFLECVQDMDHENMFWYRQDPGLGLRLIYFSYDVKMKEKGDIPEGYSVSREKKERFSLILESASTNQTSMYLCASNSPGPMEYNEQFFGPGTRLTVL.

This clonotype was counted once. At one end, the junction sequence differs from germline, possibly due to a read error. This chain joins TRBV10-2 and TRBJ2-7, with TRBD1 matching 8 bases. Germline V gene lookup returns CDR1 WSHSY and CDR2 SAAADI. The CDR3 length is 15 residues. CDR3 amino acids: CVSARTGPKTYEQYF. CDR3 in DNA: TGCGTCAGCGCGAGGACAGGGCCTAAGACCTACGAGCAGTACTTC.

As to this clonotype: This likely comes from a read error, as the CDR3 has no conserved phenylalanine or tryptophan at its end. The chain couples TRBV24-1 to TRBJ2-2; D not certain. In germline, CDR1 is KGHDR, CDR2 SFDVKD. CDR3 length equals 13 residues. V lost 8 bases and J lost 1, with 7 bases in between. The chain's CDR3 is CATIAWNTGELFI. CDR3 nucleotides: TGTGCCACCATAGCATGGAACACCGGGGAGCTGTTTATT.

In regard to this clonotype: One junction end does not reproduce the germline sequence, and a read error may be involved. The chain joins TRBV11-1 to TRBJ2-7; D is possibly TRBD1 (5 bases). Germline CDR1 and CDR2: SGHAT and FQDESV (reference sequence). The CDR3 spans 16 residues. The CDR3 nucleotides are TGTGTCAGCAGCTTAGGTCAGGACAACTCCTTCAACGAGCAGTACTTC. It encodes CVSSLGQDNSFNEQYF.

A remark on this clonotype: Since a much larger clone is just one base distant, this may be a read error. The V gene is TRBV5-6, the J gene TRBJ2-1; 8 nucleotides align to TRBD1. Germline values: CDR1 SGHDT, CDR2 YYEEEE. The CDR3 spans 15 residues. In nucleotides, the CDR3 is TGTGCCAGCAAGAAATGGGACAGGTCATACAATGAGCAGTCCTTC. Its protein product is CASKKWDRSYNEQSF.

CDR3 residues: CSVSQGGDTQYF. The CDR3 DNA is TGCAGCGTTAGTCAGGGTGGTGATACGCAGTATTTT. The V call is TRBV29-1, the J call TRBJ2-3; maybe TRBD1 (5 bases). The germline V and J ends were trimmed by 5 bases and 6 bases, with 12 bases remaining between them. The length of the CDR3 is 12 residues. Germline V gene lookup returns CDR1 SQVTM and CDR2 ANQGSEA.

The table lists this clonotype with many counts. This sequence joins TRBV5-1 and TRBJ2-2; D is unclear. V lost 4 bases to trimming and J lost 4 bases, with 11 bases between them. Germline CDR1 reads SGHRS; CDR2 reads YFSETQ. The CDR3 covers 14 residues. The CDR3 protein is CASSASGGTGELFF. CDR3 nucleotide sequence: TGCGCCAGCAGCGCCTCCGGCGGCACCGGGGAGCTGTTTTTT.

For this clonotype: At one end, the junction sequence differs from germline, possibly due to a read error. The rearrangement uses TRBV10-3 and TRBJ2-1, with TRBD2 identical over 7 bases. The germline V gene has CDR1 ENHRY and CDR2 SYGVKD. The CDR3 runs 14 residues. The CDR3 loop is CAIDEGGRTNEQFF. In DNA, the CDR3 is TGTGCCATCGACGAGGGAGGGCGCACGAATGAGCAGTTCTTT.